Shown below are 17 T cell receptor beta chains from a single sample sequenced in a study of cytomegalovirus exposure and HLA in healthy donors. Amplification used 60 Vbeta primers and 13 Jbeta primers. The table came from immunoSEQ multiplex PCR; TCRdb's copy has only in-frame clones and leaves some out. This sample yields 100,000 to 150,000 clones, of which roughly 80% are seen a single time; 1.5% belongs to the top ten. Material for sequencing was PBMCs. The source is a woman in her late teens or twenties in good health and CMV-seronegative.

The genes are TRBV5-6 and TRBJ2-2, with D maybe TRBD1 (5 bases). This CDR3 has 15 residues. Germline lookup yields CDR1 SGHDT and CDR2 YYEEEE. The V and J ends lost 0 bases and 1 base respectively, with 7 bases between them. This CDR3 reads CASSLDQGNTGELFF. Written as DNA, the CDR3 is TGTGCCAGCAGCTTGGATCAGGGGAACACCGGGGAGCTGTTTTTT.

Concerning this clone itself: Different DNA sequences within this sample yield the same CDR3. The rearrangement joins TRBV18 to TRBJ2-5; TRBD2 matches at 11 bases. The CDR3 covers 15 residues. Germline lookup yields CDR1 KGHSH and CDR2 LQKENI. After removal of 3 bases from V and 2 bases from J, the junction contained 2 bases not matched to a gene. CDR3 in DNA: TGTGCCAGCTCACCTGGGACTAGCGGACAAGAGACCCAGTACTTC. Residues: CASSPGTSGQETQYF.

The V and J genes are TRBV5-1 and TRBJ2-3; D possibly corresponds to TRBD2 (5 bases). V lost 4 bases to trimming and J lost 2 bases, with 14 bases between them. Germline-derived CDR1 and CDR2 are SGHRS and YFSETQ. This CDR3 is 15 amino acids long. CDR3 coding DNA: TGCGCCAGCAGCCCGGGGTATACCTACACAGATACGCAGTATTTT. Encoded protein: CASSPGYTYTDTQYF.

The chain carries TRBV6-5 and TRBJ1-5; no clear D. The CDR3 totals 14 residues. V was shortened by 0 bases and J by 6 bases, with 9 bases between the two germline ends. Germline CDR1 reads MNHEY; CDR2 reads SVGAGI. The CDR3 reads CASSYSIGSQPQHF. CDR3 bases: TGTGCCAGCAGTTACTCGATCGGGAGTCAGCCCCAGCATTTT.

This chain uses TRBV6-4 with TRBJ2-7, with TRBD1 matching over 10 bases. The V and J ends lost 2 bases and 6 bases, in that order; junction bases with no gene match: 16. The CDR3 loop spans 18 amino acids. The germline V gene encodes CDR1 MRHNA and CDR2 SNTAGT. CDR3 region: CASSDTRPPGQGSCEQYF. CDR3 nucleotides: TGTGCCAGCAGTGACACTCGTCCGCCGGGACAGGGGTCATGCGAGCAGTACTTC.

The chain is built from TRBV30 and TRBJ1-2; D gene uncertain. The V and J ends lost 7 bases and 8 bases respectively, with 17 bases between them. This CDR3 contains 12 residues. Germline CDR1 GTSNPN, CDR2 SVGIG (reference sequence). CDR3 region: CASSPIRSGYTF. Written as DNA, the CDR3 is TGTGCCTCCTCCCCGATCAGATCGGGCTACACCTTC.

V gene TRBV9 combines with J gene TRBJ2-3; 9 nucleotides line up with TRBD2. Germline V lookup: CDR1 SGDLS, CDR2 YYNGEE. The ends lost 3 bases at V and 10 bases at J; junction bases unmatched: 18. CDR3 length equals 17 residues. The DNA of the CDR3 is TGTGCCAGCAGCGCATTGACTAGCGGAGGCCCCCTCTCCGCGCAGTATTTT. Encoded protein: CASSALTSGGPLSAQYF.

There are a few counts of this clone. The chain carries TRBV5-6 and TRBJ1-2, with TRBD1 matching 8 bases. The CDR3 covers 14 residues. In germline, CDR1 is SGHDT, CDR2 YYEEEE. V lost 2 bases to trimming and J lost 5 bases; unmatched junction nucleotides: 5. The CDR3 coding sequence is TGTGCCAGCAGCTTTACAGGGGGTTTGTATGGCTACACCTTC. It codes for CASSFTGGLYGYTF.

The table lists this clone with a count of one. The chain links TRBV15 to TRBJ2-3, with 11 bases matching TRBD2. CDR1 and CDR2 (germline): LNHNV, YYDKDF (reference sequence). This CDR3 is 15 amino acids long. V lost 1 base, J lost 6 bases, and 3 bases stayed unmatched. Here the CDR3 DNA reads TGTGCCACCAGCAGAGGTAGCGGGAGGGTGGATACGCAGTATTTT. This encodes CATSRGSGRVDTQYF. Full variable domain (missing parts from reference TRBV15 and TRBJ2-3): DAMVIQNPRYQVTQFGKPVTLSCSQTLNHNVMYWYQQKSSQAPKLLFHYYDKDFNNEADTPDNFQSRRPNTSFCFLDIRSPGLGDTAMYLCATSRGSGRVDTQYFGPGTRLTVL.

The chain links TRBV5-1 to TRBJ2-5; D gene ambiguous. V was pared by 4 bases and J by 2 bases, with 9 bases between. Germline V gene lookup returns CDR1 SGHRS and CDR2 YFSETQ. The CDR3 consists of 13 residues. As DNA, the CDR3 is TGCGCCAGCAGCGGTGACACTCAAGAGACCCAGTACTTC. It yields the protein CASSGDTQETQYF.

The rearrangement joins TRBV27 to TRBJ1-5; possible D gene TRBD1, 5 bases. The length of the CDR3 is 18 residues. The germline CDR1 and CDR2 sequences are MNHEY and SMNVEV (reference sequence). V lost 6 bases and J 7 bases, leaving 28 bases between the germline ends. The CDR3 protein is CASSQKQASGRQDQPQHF. The CDR3 DNA is TGTGCCAGCAGCCAAAAACAGGCGTCAGGTCGGCAAGACCAGCCCCAGCATTTT.

The sample holds a few counts of this clone. This rearrangement joins TRBV2 to TRBJ1-3; D is uncertain. The CDR3 contains 16 residues. The V and J ends lost 6 bases and 0 bases respectively, with 15 bases between them. Germline V CDR1 and CDR2: SNHLY, FYNNEI. CDR3 loop: CASSVGRGVSGNTIYF. Written as DNA, the CDR3 is TGTGCCAGCAGCGTCGGACGGGGAGTCTCTGGAAACACCATATATTTT.

V usage is TRBV28 and J usage is TRBJ1-5; possible D gene TRBD1, 5 bases. CDR1 and CDR2 from the germline V gene are MDHEN and SYDVKM. This CDR3 comprises 14 residues. CDR3 loop: CASRGTISNQPQHF. CDR3 sequence (DNA): TGTGCTTCAAGGGGAACCATTAGCAATCAGCCCCAGCATTTT.

This chain connects TRBV6-5 to TRBJ2-2; D gene uncertain. V gave up 6 bases and J gave up 6 bases, with 14 bases separating them. Germline CDR1 reads MNHEY; CDR2 reads SVGAGI. This CDR3 has 14 residues. The CDR3 loop reads CASRTPGAAGELFF. CDR3 coding DNA: TGTGCCAGCAGGACCCCCGGAGCCGCCGGGGAGCTGTTTTTT.

The chain combines TRBV2 with TRBJ1-5; no definite D call. V lost 3 bases, J lost 2 bases, and 11 bases lay in between. This CDR3 spans 15 amino acids. Germline CDR1 reads SNHLY; CDR2 reads FYNNEI. This CDR3 is CASSDEGGGNQPQHF. The CDR3 region has the DNA TGTGCCAGCAGTGACGAGGGTGGCGGCAATCAGCCCCAGCATTTT.

V gene TRBV5-8 combines with J gene TRBJ2-1, with 7 bases matching TRBD2. The CDR3 runs 18 residues. With 0 bases clipped from V and 7 bases from J, the junction kept 16 bases outside the gene matches. Germline lookup yields CDR1 SGHTS and CDR2 YDEGEE. CDR3 in DNA: TGTGCCAGCAGCTTGGCCCTGTCCCCAAGCGGGAACCCTAATGAGCAGTTCTTC. It encodes CASSLALSPSGNPNEQFF.

The chain uses TRBV5-1 and TRBJ2-5; the D gene is possibly TRBD1 (6 bases). Gene TRBJ2-7 matches the end of the DNA better, so the J call may be wrong. Germline V gene sequence: CDR1 SGHRS, CDR2 YFSETQ. The length of the CDR3 is 14 residues. CDR3 amino acids: CASSFGQGMAEQYF. CDR3 sequence (DNA): TGCGCCAGCAGCTTCGGGCAGGGGATGGCCGAGCAGTACTTC.